Below, one T cell receptor (beta chain) is given with its context. Method: immunoSEQ multiplex PCR; TCRdb's copy keeps in-frame clones and lacks some. The table lists around 60,000 clones, 92% of them singletons. These data originate in a study of T cell changes during pregnancy in multiple sclerosis. The CDR3 has 12 amino acids. Deletions cut 3 bases from V and 7 bases from J, with 9 bases between. CDR1 and CDR2 from the germline V gene are MDHEN and SYDVKM. This receptor was obtained from a female donor in good health, enrolled as a control in a pregnancy study. Sequenced here: peripheral blood, sampled in the second trimester of pregnancy. The chain carries TRBV28 and TRBJ1-1, with D uncertain. This chain's CDR3 is CASSLGSREAFF. DNA for the CDR3: TGTGCCAGCAGTTTGGGCAGCCGTGAAGCTTTCTTT.